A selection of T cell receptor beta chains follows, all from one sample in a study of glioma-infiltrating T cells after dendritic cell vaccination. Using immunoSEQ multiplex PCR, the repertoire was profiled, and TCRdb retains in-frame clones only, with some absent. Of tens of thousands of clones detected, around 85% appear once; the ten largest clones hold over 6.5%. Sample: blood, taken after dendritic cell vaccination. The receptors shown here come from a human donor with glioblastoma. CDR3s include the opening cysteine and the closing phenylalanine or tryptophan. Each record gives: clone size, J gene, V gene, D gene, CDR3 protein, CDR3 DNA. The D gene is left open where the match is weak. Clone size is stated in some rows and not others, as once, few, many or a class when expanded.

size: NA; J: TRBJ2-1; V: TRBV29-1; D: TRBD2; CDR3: CSAWTSGRNEQFF; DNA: TGCAGCGCATGGACTAGCGGGAGGAACGAGCAGTTCTTC
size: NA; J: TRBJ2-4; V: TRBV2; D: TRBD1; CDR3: CASSTRTGGSKNIQYF; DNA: TGTGCCAGCAGCACTCGGACAGGGGGCAGCAAAAACATTCAGTACTTC
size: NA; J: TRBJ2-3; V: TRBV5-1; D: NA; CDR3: CASSLNRVGTDTQYF; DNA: TGCGCCAGCAGCCTAAACAGGGTTGGCACAGATACGCAGTATTTT
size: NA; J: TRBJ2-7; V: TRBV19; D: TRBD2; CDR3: CASSLAGGTYEQYF; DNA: TGTGCCAGTAGTTTAGCGGGAGGGACCTACGAGCAGTACTTC
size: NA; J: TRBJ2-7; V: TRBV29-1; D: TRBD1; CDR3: CSVEEQGAWEQYF; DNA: TGCAGCGTTGAAGAACAGGGGGCCTGGGAGCAGTACTTC
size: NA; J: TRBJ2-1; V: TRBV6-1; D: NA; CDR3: CASRPQGPGEQFF; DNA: TGTGCCAGCAGGCCACAGGGACCGGGTGAGCAGTTCTTC
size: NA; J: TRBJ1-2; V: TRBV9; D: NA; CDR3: CASSVENTANYGYTF; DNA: TGTGCCAGCAGCGTAGAGAACACAGCTAACTATGGCTACACCTTC
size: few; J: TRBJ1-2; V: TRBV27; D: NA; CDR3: CASRGTKYGYTF; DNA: TGTGCCAGCAGGGGGACTAAGTATGGCTACACCTTC
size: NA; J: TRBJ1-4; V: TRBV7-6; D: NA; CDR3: CASSLAGRGGEKLFF; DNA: TGTGCCAGCAGCTTAGCGGGCAGGGGTGGTGAAAAACTGTTTTTT
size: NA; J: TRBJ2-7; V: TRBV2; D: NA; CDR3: CASTPEVRRGPYEQYF; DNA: TGTGCCAGCACTCCAGAGGTACGGAGGGGGCCCTACGAGCAGTACTTC
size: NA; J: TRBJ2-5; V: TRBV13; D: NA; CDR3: CASGSAGIKKETQYF; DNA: TGTGCCAGCGGATCAGCGGGCATTAAGAAAGAGACCCAGTACTTC
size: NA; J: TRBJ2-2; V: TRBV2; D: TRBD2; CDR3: CASSGGLAGTGELFF; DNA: TGTGCCAGCAGTGGCGGCCTAGCGGGTACCGGGGAGCTGTTTTTT
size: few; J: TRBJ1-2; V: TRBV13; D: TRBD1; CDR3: CASSLGRTGISYGYTF; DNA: TGTGCCAGCAGCTTAGGTAGGACAGGAATTTCTTATGGCTACACCTTC
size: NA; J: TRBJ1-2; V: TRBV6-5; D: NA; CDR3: CASRPRGTGPYGYTF; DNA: TGTGCCAGCAGACCCCGCGGTACAGGCCCCTATGGCTACACCTTC
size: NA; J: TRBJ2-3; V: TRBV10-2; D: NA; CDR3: CASSEGSGSTDTQYF; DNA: TGCGCCAGCAGTGAGGGTAGCGGTAGCACAGATACGCAGTATTTT
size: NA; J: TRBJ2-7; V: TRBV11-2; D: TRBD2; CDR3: CASSMMFSGRAYEQYF; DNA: TGTGCCAGCAGCATGATGTTTAGCGGGAGGGCCTACGAGCAGTACTTC
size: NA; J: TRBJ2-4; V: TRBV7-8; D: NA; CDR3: CASSIGETKNIQYF; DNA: TGTGCCAGCAGCATAGGGGAGACCAAAAACATTCAGTACTTC
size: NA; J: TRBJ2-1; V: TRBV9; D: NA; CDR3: CASSAGDYNEQFF; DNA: TGTGCCAGCAGCGCCGGGGACTACAATGAGCAGTTCTTC
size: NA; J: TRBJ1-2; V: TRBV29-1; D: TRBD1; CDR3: CSDVQGSNYGYTF; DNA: TGCAGCGATGTACAGGGGTCAAATTATGGCTACACCTTC
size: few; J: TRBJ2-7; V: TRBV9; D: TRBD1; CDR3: CASSVEGTGSSYEQYF; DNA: TGTGCCAGCAGCGTAGAAGGGACAGGGAGCTCCTACGAGCAGTACTTC
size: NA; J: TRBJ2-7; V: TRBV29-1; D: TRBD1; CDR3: CSVEARDREGYEQYF; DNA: TGCAGCGTTGAAGCTCGGGACAGGGAGGGGTACGAGCAGTACTTC
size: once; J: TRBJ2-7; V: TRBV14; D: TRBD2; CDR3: CASSQIAGGIPNEQYF; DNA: TGTGCCAGCAGCCAAATTGCGGGGGGCATCCCCAACGAGCAGTACTTC
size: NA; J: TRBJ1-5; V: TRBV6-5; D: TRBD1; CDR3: CASSYGQGSGPQHF; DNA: TGTGCCAGCAGTTATGGACAGGGGTCTGGTCCCCAGCATTTT
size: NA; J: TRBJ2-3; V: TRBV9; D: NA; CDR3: CASSVDLGVETQYF; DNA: TGTGCCAGCAGCGTAGATCTAGGGGTGGAAACGCAGTATTTT
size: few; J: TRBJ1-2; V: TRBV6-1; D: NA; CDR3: CASRGTPSPNYGYTF; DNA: TGTGCCAGCAGGGGGACACCGTCCCCTAACTATGGCTACACCTTC
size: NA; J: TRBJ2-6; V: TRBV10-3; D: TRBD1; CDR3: CAISPGTGTSGANVLTF; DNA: TGTGCCATCAGTCCCGGGACAGGGACGTCTGGGGCCAACGTCCTGACTTTC
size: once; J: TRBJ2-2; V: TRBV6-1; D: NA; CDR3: CASSAEGVRWSNTGELFF; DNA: TGTGCCAGCAGTGCGGAAGGGGTGAGGTGGTCCAACACCGGGGAGCTGTTTTTT
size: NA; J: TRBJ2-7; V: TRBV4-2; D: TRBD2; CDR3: CASSLPGLEGEQYF; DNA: TGTGCCAGCAGCCTACCGGGACTAGAAGGCGAGCAGTACTTC
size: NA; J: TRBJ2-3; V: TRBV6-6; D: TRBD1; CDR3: CASSYPGTATDTQYF; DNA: TGTGCCAGCAGTTACCCAGGGACAGCCACAGATACGCAGTATTTT
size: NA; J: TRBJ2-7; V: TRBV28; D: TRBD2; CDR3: CASSSPAAGGFYEQYF; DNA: TGTGCCAGCAGTTCCCCCGCAGCGGGGGGGTTCTACGAGCAGTACTTC
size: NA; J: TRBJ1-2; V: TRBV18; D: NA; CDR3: CASSPPDSSFYGYTF; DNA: TGTGCCAGCTCACCACCGGACAGCTCGTTCTATGGCTACACCTTC
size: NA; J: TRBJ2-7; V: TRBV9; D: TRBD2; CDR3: CASSGPGTSGSYEQYF; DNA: TGTGCCAGCAGCGGGCCCGGGACTAGCGGATCCTACGAGCAGTACTTC
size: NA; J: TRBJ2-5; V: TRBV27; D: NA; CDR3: CASSPYTGTQTQETQYF; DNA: TGTGCCAGCAGTCCGTACACCGGGACTCAAACCCAAGAGACCCAGTACTTC
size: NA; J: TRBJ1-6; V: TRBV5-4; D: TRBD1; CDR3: CASQQGADSPLHF; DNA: TGTGCCAGCCAGCAGGGGGCTGATTCACCCCTCCACTTT
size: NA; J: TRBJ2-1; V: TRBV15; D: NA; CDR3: CATSRIPTKPGTSYNEQFF; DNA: TGTGCCACCAGCAGGATACCCACCAAACCCGGGACTTCCTACAATGAGCAGTTCTTC
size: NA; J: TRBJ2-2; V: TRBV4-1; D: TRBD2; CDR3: CASSHPSAGGQKGKTGELFF; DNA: TGCGCCAGCAGCCATCCTTCGGCGGGGGGCCAAAAGGGGAAGACCGGGGAGCTGTTTTTT
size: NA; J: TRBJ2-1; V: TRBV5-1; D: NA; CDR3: CASSPDLGEQFF; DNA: TGCGCCAGCAGCCCTGACTTAGGAGAGCAGTTCTTC
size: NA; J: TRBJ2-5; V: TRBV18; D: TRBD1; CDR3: CASSPPQGAGETQYF; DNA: TGTGCCAGCTCACCACCACAGGGGGCCGGAGAGACCCAGTACTTC
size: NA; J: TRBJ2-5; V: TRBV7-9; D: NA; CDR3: CASSLERGLQETQYF; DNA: TGTGCCAGCAGCCTGGAGAGAGGGCTCCAAGAGACCCAGTACTTC
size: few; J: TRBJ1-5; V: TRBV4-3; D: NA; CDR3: CASSQGEINQPQHF; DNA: TGCGCCAGCAGCCAAGGGGAGATCAATCAGCCCCAGCATTTT
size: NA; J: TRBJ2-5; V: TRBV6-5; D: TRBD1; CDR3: CASRSQGGTQYF; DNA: TGTGCCAGCAGGTCACAGGGGGGGACCCAGTACTTC
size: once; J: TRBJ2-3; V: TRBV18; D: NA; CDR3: CASSLSPRDTQYF; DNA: TGTGCCAGCTCACTCAGCCCCAGGGATACGCAGTATTTT
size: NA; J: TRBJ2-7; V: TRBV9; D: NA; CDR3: CASSGRWSSYEQYF; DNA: TGTGCCAGCAGCGGACGGTGGAGCTCCTACGAGCAGTACTTC
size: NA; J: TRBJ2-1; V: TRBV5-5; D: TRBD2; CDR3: CASSRTSGDNEQFF; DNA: TGTGCCAGCAGCCGGACTAGCGGAGATAATGAGCAGTTCTTC
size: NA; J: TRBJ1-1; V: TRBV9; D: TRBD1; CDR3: CASSPTGTGGFAEAFF; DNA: TGTGCCAGCAGCCCCACCGGGACAGGGGGCTTCGCTGAAGCTTTCTTT
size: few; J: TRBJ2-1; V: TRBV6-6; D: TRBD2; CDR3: CASTGGGGYNEQFF; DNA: TGTGCCAGCACCGGCGGGGGAGGGTACAATGAGCAGTTCTTC
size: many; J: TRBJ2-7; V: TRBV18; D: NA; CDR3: CASSLAGYSTYEQYF; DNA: TGTGCCAGCTCGCTTGCAGGGTACAGCACCTACGAGCAGTACTTC
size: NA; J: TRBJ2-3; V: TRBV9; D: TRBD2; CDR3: CASTRTGLAGVGSTDTQYF; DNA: TGTGCCAGCACCAGGACCGGACTAGCGGGGGTCGGCAGCACAGATACGCAGTATTTT
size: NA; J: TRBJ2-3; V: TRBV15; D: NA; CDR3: CATSRPPGLSTDTQYF; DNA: TGTGCCACCAGCAGACCGCCGGGACTTAGCACAGATACGCAGTATTTT
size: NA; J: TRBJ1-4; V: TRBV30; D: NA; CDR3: CAVSRSTNEKLFF; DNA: TGTGCCGTTTCCAGGTCTACTAATGAAAAACTGTTTTTT
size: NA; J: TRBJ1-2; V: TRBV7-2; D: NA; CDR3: CASSPETGDYGYTF; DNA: TGTGCCAGCAGCCCCGAGACGGGTGACTATGGCTACACCTTC
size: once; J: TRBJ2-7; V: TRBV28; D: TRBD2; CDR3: CASSPGLGDSYEQYF; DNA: TGTGCCAGCAGCCCTGGACTAGGGGACTCCTACGAGCAGTACTTC
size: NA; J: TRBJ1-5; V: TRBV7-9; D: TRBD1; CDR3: CASSLKPYRLDRVNQPQHF; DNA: TGTGCCAGCAGCCTCAAACCATACCGCCTAGACAGGGTCAATCAGCCCCAGCATTTT
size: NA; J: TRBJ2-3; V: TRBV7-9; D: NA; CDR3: CASRGGLGADTQYF; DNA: TGTGCCAGCCGCGGGGGCCTTGGGGCAGATACGCAGTATTTT